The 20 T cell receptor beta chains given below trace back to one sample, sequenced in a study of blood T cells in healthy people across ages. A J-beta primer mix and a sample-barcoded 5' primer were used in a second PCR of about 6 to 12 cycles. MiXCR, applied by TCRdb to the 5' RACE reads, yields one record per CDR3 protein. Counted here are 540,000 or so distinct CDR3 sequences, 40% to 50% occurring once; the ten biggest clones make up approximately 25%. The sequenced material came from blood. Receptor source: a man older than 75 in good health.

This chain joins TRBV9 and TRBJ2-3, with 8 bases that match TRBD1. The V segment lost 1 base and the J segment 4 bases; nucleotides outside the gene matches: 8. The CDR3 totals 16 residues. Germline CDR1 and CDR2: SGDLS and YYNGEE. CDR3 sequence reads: CASSVQGAFPPDTQYF. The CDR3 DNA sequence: TGTGCCAGCAGCGTACAGGGGGCATTTCCCCCAGATACGCAGTATTTT.

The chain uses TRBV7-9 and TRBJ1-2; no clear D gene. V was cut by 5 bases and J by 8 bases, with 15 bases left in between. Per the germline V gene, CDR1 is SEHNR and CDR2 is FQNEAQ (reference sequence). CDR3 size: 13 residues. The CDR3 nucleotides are TGTGCCAGCAGCGCCCACTGGACGGGGGGCTACACCTTC. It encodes CASSAHWTGGYTF.

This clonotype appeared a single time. CDR3 sequence reads: CASRRGGTQGNTGELFF. CDR3 coding DNA: TGTGCCAGCCGCCGGGGCGGGACCCAAGGGAACACCGGGGAGCTGTTTTTT. This chain uses TRBV25-1 with TRBJ2-2, with D perhaps matching TRBD2 (6 bases). In germline, CDR1 is MGHDK, CDR2 SYGVNS. V lost 8 bases and J 1 base, leaving 20 bases between the germline ends. The CDR3 loop spans 17 amino acids.

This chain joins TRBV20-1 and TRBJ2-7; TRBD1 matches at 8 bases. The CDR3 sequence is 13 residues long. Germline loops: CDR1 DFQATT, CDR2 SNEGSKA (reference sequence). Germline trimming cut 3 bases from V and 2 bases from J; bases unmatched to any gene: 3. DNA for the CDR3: TGCAGTGCTAGTTTACAGGGGGCCTACGAGCAGTACTTC. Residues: CSASLQGAYEQYF.

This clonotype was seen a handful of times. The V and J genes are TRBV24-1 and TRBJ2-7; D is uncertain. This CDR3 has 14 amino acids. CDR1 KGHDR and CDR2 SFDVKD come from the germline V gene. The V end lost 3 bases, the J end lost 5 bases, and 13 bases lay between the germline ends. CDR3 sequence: CATSDASPIHEQYF. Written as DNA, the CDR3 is TGTGCCACCAGTGATGCGTCCCCAATACACGAGCAGTACTTC.

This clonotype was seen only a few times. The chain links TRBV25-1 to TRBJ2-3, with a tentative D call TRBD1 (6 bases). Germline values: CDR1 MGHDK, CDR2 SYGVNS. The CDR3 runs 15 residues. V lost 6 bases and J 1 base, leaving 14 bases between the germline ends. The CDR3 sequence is CASSLRDTGTDTQYF. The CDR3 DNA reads TGTGCCAGCAGCCTCCGGGACACTGGCACAGATACGCAGTATTTT.

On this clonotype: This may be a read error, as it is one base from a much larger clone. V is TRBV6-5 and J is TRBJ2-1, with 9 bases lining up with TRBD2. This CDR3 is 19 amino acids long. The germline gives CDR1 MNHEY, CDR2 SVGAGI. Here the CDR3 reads CAGSYSGSGRSSSYNEQFF. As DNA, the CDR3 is TGTGCCGGCAGTTACTCGGGCAGCGGGAGGTCGAGCTCCTACAATGAGCAGTTCTTC.

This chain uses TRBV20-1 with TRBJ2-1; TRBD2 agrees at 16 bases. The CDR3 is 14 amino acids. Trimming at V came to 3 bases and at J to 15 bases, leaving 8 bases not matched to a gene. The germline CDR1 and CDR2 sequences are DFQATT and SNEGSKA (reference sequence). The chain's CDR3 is CSASDGTSGRAVFF. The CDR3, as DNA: TGCAGTGCTAGCGACGGGACTAGCGGGAGGGCCGTGTTCTTC.

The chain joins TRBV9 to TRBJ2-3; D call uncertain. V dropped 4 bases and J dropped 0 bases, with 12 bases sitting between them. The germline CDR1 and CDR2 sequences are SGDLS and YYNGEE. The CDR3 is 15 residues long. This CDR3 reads CASSTQSESTDTQYF. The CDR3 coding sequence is TGTGCCAGCAGCACCCAATCAGAGAGCACAGATACGCAGTATTTT. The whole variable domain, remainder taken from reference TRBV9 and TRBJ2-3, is DSGVTQTPKHLITATGQRVTLRCSPRSGDLSVYWYQQSLDQGLQFLIQYYNGEERAKGNILERFSAQQFPDLHSELNLSSLELGDSALYFCASSTQSESTDTQYFGPGTRLTVL.

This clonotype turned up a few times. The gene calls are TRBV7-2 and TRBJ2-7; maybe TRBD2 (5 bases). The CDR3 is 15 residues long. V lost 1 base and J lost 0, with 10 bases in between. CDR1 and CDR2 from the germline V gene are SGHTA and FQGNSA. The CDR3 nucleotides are TGTGCCAGCAGCTTAGAAGCGGTGAGCTCCTACGAGCAGTACTTC. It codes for CASSLEAVSSYEQYF.

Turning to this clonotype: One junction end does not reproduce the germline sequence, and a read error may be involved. CDR3 amino acids: CSATPGTQETQYF. DNA of the CDR3: TGTAGTGCCACCCCCGGGACCCAAGAGACCCAGTACTTC. The chain couples TRBV20-1 to TRBJ2-7; D assignment may be TRBD1 or TRBD2 (5 bases each). The assigned J gene may be wrong: the sequence end matches TRBJ2-5 better. Germline V lookup: CDR1 DFQATT, CDR2 SNEGSKA (reference sequence). The CDR3 consists of 13 residues.

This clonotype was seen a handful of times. CDR3: CSAPGTRLVNEQFF. The DNA of the CDR3 is TGCAGTGCTCCCGGGACCCGACTAGTTAATGAGCAGTTCTTC. This chain uses TRBV20-1 with TRBJ2-1; D is perhaps TRBD2 (6 bases). Trimming removed 5 bases at V and 7 bases at J, with 18 bases between. Looked up from germline, CDR1 is DFQATT and CDR2 is SNEGSKA (reference sequence). The CDR3 is made up of 14 amino acids.

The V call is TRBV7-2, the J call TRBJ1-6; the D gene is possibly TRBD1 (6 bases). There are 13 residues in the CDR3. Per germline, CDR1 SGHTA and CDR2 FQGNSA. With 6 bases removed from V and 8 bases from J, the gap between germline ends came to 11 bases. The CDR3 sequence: CASSLYRDSPLHF. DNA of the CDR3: TGTGCCAGCAGTCTCTACAGGGATTCACCCCTCCACTTT. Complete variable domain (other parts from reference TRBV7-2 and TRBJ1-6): GAGVSQSPSNKVTEKGKDVELRCDPISGHTALYWYRQSLGQGLEFLIYFQGNSAPDKSGLPSDRFSAERTGGSVSTLTIQRTQQEDSAVYLCASSLYRDSPLHFGNGTRLTVT.

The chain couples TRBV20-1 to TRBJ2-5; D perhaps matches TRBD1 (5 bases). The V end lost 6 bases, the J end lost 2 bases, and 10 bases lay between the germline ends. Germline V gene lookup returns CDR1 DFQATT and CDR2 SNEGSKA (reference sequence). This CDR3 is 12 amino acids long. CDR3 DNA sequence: TGCAGTGCCACGAGGACACAAGAGACCCAGTACTTC. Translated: CSATRTQETQYF.

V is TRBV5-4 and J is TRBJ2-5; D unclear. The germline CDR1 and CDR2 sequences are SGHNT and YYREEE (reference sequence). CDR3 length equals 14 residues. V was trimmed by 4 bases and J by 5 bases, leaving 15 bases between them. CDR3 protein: CASSLPTAVETQYF. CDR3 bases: TGTGCCAGCAGCCTTCCCACTGCGGTGGAGACCCAGTACTTC.

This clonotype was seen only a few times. CDR3 sequence reads: CAISDRDCEQFF. In DNA form, the CDR3 reads TGTGCCATCTCGGACAGGGATTGTGAGCAGTTCTTC. The chain is built from TRBV10-3 and TRBJ2-1; TRBD1 matches at 8 bases. The CDR3 runs to 12 residues. CDR1 and CDR2 from the germline V gene are ENHRY and SYGVKD. V lost 8 bases and J lost 9; bases outside the gene matches: 6.

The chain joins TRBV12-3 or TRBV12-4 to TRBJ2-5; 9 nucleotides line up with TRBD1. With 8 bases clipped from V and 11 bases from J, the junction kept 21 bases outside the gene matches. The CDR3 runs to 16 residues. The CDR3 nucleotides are TGTGCCAGCCAGGACCTTCGGGACAGGGCGGACAATGAGCAGTACTTC. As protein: CASQDLRDRADNEQYF.

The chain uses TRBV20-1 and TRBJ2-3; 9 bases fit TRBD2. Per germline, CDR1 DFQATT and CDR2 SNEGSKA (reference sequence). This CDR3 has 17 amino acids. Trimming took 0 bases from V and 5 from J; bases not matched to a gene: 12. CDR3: CSARDPSSGGRLDTQYF. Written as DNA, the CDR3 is TGCAGTGCTAGAGATCCGAGTAGCGGGGGTAGGTTAGATACGCAGTATTTT.

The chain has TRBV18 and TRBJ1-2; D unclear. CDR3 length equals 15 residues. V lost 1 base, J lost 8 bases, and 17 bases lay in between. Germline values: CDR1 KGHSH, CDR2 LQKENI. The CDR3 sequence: CASSPLGPLERGYTF. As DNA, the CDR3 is TGTGCCAGCTCACCACTAGGCCCCCTAGAGCGCGGCTACACCTTC.

CDR3 region: CSAKDRYSGNTIYF. DNA for the CDR3: TGCAGTGCAAAAGACCGTTACTCTGGAAACACCATATATTTT. The chain employs TRBV20-1 and TRBJ1-3; D gene unclear. CDR1 is DFQATT and CDR2 is SNEGSKA in the germline V gene (reference sequence). The V end was cut by 6 bases, the J end by 0 bases, with 12 bases between. The CDR3 covers 14 residues.